What follows are 19 T cell receptor beta chains derived from one specimen sequenced in a study of cytomegalovirus exposure and HLA in healthy donors. 13 Jbeta primers and 60 Vbeta primers were used for the PCR. Here immunoSEQ multiplex PCR was the method, and the copy in TCRdb shows in-frame clones only, minus some. This table holds 70,000 to 95,000 clones, 62% found once. Sequencing was done on a sample of PBMCs. These receptors were obtained from a woman aged 30 to 39 in good health and CMV-seropositive.

The chain employs TRBV19 and TRBJ1-4; D is perhaps TRBD1 (6 bases). V was pared by 6 bases and J by 7 bases, with 18 bases between. Per germline, CDR1 LNHDA and CDR2 SQIVND (reference sequence). This CDR3 is built from 15 residues. CDR3 nucleotides: TGTGCCAGTAGGAGAAAAGGACAGTCGGGTGAAAAACTGTTTTTT. Protein sequence: CASRRKGQSGEKLFF.

The J gene is TRBJ2-6, the V gene TRBV19; 7 nucleotides match TRBD1. V shed 6 bases and J 4 bases; nucleotides not matched to a gene: 6. Germline V gene lookup returns CDR1 LNHDA and CDR2 SQIVND (reference sequence). This CDR3 spans 15 amino acids. This chain's CDR3 is CASRQTGSGANVLTF. The DNA of the CDR3 is TGTGCCAGTAGGCAGACAGGGTCGGGGGCCAACGTCCTGACTTTC.

This chain uses TRBV18 with TRBJ2-7; 9 bases line up with TRBD1. With V trimmed by 2 bases and J by 4 bases, 3 bases remained unmatched. The CDR3 sequence is 14 residues long. Per germline, CDR1 KGHSH and CDR2 LQKENI. CDR3 sequence reads: CASSPGTGTYEQYF. The CDR3 DNA reads TGTGCCAGCTCACCAGGGACAGGGACGTACGAGCAGTACTTC.

The chain has TRBV30 and TRBJ1-6; D call uncertain. The germline V and J ends were trimmed by 0 bases and 5 bases, with 11 bases remaining between them. The CDR3 sequence is 15 residues long. Germline V CDR1 and CDR2: GTSNPN, SVGIG (reference sequence). The CDR3 is CAWSVYGTNNSPLHF. The CDR3 DNA reads as TGTGCCTGGAGTGTTTATGGCACCAATAATTCACCCCTCCACTTT.

The V gene is TRBV7-9, the J gene TRBJ2-7, with TRBD1 matching 7 bases. The CDR3 consists of 13 residues. Per germline, CDR1 SEHNR and CDR2 FQNEAQ (reference sequence). V trimming: 4 bases; J trimming: 3 bases; junction bases outside the gene matches: 3. CDR3 protein: CASSSGTDYEQYF. CDR3 DNA sequence: TGTGCCAGCAGCTCCGGGACAGACTACGAGCAGTACTTC.

The V call is TRBV19, the J call TRBJ2-5; 10 bases fit TRBD1. Trimming removed 2 bases from V and 1 base from J; junction bases left unmatched: 1. CDR3 length: 15 amino acids. Germline CDR1 reads LNHDA; CDR2 reads SQIVND (reference sequence). CDR3 protein: CASSIRQGAQETQYF. CDR3 bases: TGTGCCAGTAGTATACGACAGGGGGCCCAAGAGACCCAGTACTTC.

The CDR3 coding sequence is TGTGCCAGCAGTGAGTTAGTGGGGGCCCTTACCCGGGGCCAGTACTTC. It yields the protein CASSELVGALTRGQYF. The chain recombines TRBV2 with TRBJ2-5, with D perhaps TRBD1 (6 bases). The germline V gene encodes CDR1 SNHLY and CDR2 FYNNEI. Trimming shortened V by 3 bases and J by 10 bases, and 24 bases separated the two germline ends. This CDR3 is 16 amino acids long.

For the CDR3, the DNA is TGTGCCAGCAGCCCCTTGCAGGGTGGTAATTCACCCCTCCACTTT. It yields the protein CASSPLQGGNSPLHF. The chain employs TRBV7-6 and TRBJ1-6; D possibly corresponds to TRBD1 (5 bases). Germline CDR1 SGHVS, CDR2 FNYEAQ. Trimming shortened V by 5 bases and J by 6 bases, and 14 bases separated the two germline ends. The CDR3 has 15 residues.

The rearrangement joins TRBV15 to TRBJ2-3, with TRBD2 matching 14 bases. V shed 3 bases and J 4 bases; nucleotides not matched to a gene: 3. Looked up from germline, CDR1 is LNHNV and CDR2 is YYDKDF (reference sequence). The CDR3 spans 16 residues. CDR3 region: CATSRGTSGGPDTQYF. The CDR3 bases are TGTGCCACCAGCAGGGGGACTAGCGGGGGCCCAGATACGCAGTATTTT.

This chain joins TRBV14 and TRBJ1-1; D is perhaps TRBD1 (6 bases). Trimming stripped 1 base from V and 2 bases from J, with 11 bases between. CDR3 length: 15 residues. Germline lookup yields CDR1 SGHDN and CDR2 FVKESK. In DNA form, the CDR3 reads TGTGCCAGCAGCCAAGCAAGGGGGGGAAACACTGAAGCTTTCTTT. It encodes CASSQARGGNTEAFF.

CDR3 amino acids: CASSGERGGRDEQYF. For the CDR3, the DNA is TGTGCCAGCAGCGGAGAGCGGGGGGGGAGGGACGAGCAGTACTTC. The J gene is TRBJ2-7, the V gene TRBV6-1; TRBD2 agrees at 10 bases. The J segment lost 5 bases and the V segment lost 6 bases, leaving 10 bases of the junction unmatched. Germline-derived CDR1 and CDR2 are MNHNS and SASEGT. The CDR3 consists of 15 residues.

The chain links TRBV5-4 to TRBJ2-3, with D unresolved. V lost 2 bases, J lost 5 bases, and 12 bases lay in between. Germline loops: CDR1 SGHNT, CDR2 YYREEE (reference sequence). The CDR3 loop spans 14 amino acids. The DNA for the CDR3 is TGTGCCAGCAGCTTTCGAAGCGAGCAAGATACGCAGTATTTT. The encoded protein is CASSFRSEQDTQYF.

CDR3 sequence: CASSPRPGQSVNQPQHF. The CDR3 nucleotides read TGTGCCAGCAGCCCGCGACCTGGACAGTCGGTCAATCAGCCCCAGCATTTT. The chain combines TRBV5-5 with TRBJ1-5, with D perhaps matching TRBD1 (6 bases). V gave up 4 bases and J gave up 3 bases, with 20 bases separating them. The V gene's germline CDR1 is SGHKS and CDR2 YYEKEE (reference sequence). The CDR3 length is 17 residues.

This clone was counted a single time. The rearrangement links TRBV30 to TRBJ1-5, with D perhaps TRBD1 (5 bases). The CDR3 totals 14 residues. Germline CDR1 and CDR2: GTSNPN and SVGIG (reference sequence). Between the trimmed V and J ends, which lost 4 bases and 2 bases, there was a span of 12 bases. The CDR3 sequence is CAWTGYGRNQPQHF. CDR3 DNA: TGTGCCTGGACAGGGTACGGCCGCAATCAGCCCCAGCATTTT.

Note on this clone: The conserved closing phenylalanine or tryptophan is absent in this CDR3, likely reflecting a read error. V is TRBV6-5 and J is TRBJ1-1; D is ambiguous. The ends were cut back, 8 bases at V and 6 bases at J, with 19 bases in the middle. CDR1 is MNHEY and CDR2 is SVGAGI in the germline V gene. The CDR3 sequence is 14 residues long. CDR3 DNA sequence: TGTGCCAGCCGAAATGGGAACCGCGGGGCTGAAGCTTTCTCT. Translated: CASRNGNRGAEAFS.

V gene TRBV6-5 combines with J gene TRBJ1-2; tentative D call: TRBD1 (6 bases). The CDR3 loop spans 15 amino acids. Deletions cut 6 bases from V and 1 base from J, with 15 bases between. Germline lookup yields CDR1 MNHEY and CDR2 SVGAGI. CDR3 protein: CASSPGQMINYGYTF. The CDR3 coding sequence is TGTGCCAGCAGCCCCGGACAGATGATTAACTATGGCTACACCTTC.

The rearrangement links TRBV30 to TRBJ2-4; 9 nucleotides agree with TRBD2. Trimming took 2 bases from V and 0 from J; bases not matched to a gene: 2. CDR1 is GTSNPN and CDR2 is SVGIG in the germline V gene (reference sequence). The length of the CDR3 is 15 residues. CDR3 nucleotide sequence: TGTGCCTGGAGTAGCGGGGGGCAAGCCAAAAACATTCAGTACTTC. As protein: CAWSSGGQAKNIQYF.

The rearrangement joins TRBV6-6 to TRBJ1-6; maybe TRBD1 (6 bases). Germline assignment: CDR1 MNHNY and CDR2 SVGAGI (reference sequence). The germline V and J ends were trimmed by 4 bases and 10 bases, with 14 bases remaining between them. The CDR3 consists of 14 residues. CDR3 DNA sequence: TGTGCCAGCAGTTCCGGGGACACAACCTCACCCCTCCACTTT. Its protein product is CASSSGDTTSPLHF.

The chain has TRBV7-9 and TRBJ1-2; TRBD1 matches at 8 bases. The CDR3 length is 16 residues. V was pared by 5 bases and J by 7 bases, with 15 bases of the junction left unmatched. The V gene's germline CDR1 is SEHNR and CDR2 FQNEAQ (reference sequence). The chain's CDR3 is CASSPQGVNSPGGYTF. CDR3 DNA sequence: TGTGCCAGCAGCCCACAGGGGGTGAACTCTCCCGGTGGCTACACCTTC.